This TCR beta chain originates from a study of radiotherapy plus CTLA-4 blockade in lung cancer. Study details: Objective responses emerged in 18% of patients, and 31% attained disease control.

TCRdb's table, derived via immunoSEQ multiplex PCR, lists solely in-frame clones and lacks some. The sample consists of tens of thousands of clones, 77% of them appearing once. On this clone: The antigen is unknown.

Germline V lookup: CDR1 SGHTA, CDR2 FQGTGA. CDR3 size: 15 residues. With 5 bases clipped from V and 6 bases from J, the junction kept 7 bases outside the gene matches. Study findings and constraints: Increased serum interferon-beta after radiation also reportedly predicted response strongly.

Sequences were derived from peripheral blood, sampled from a patient treated with radiotherapy plus ipilimumab. This chain joins TRBV7-3 and TRBJ2-1; 10 bases agree with TRBD1. The sequence derives from a human donor with non-small cell lung cancer whose response to radiotherapy plus ipilimumab could not be evaluated. In DNA form, the CDR3 reads TGTGCCAGCAGCAGAGGGGGGACAGGGGTCAATGAGCAGTTCTTC. Translation: CASSRGGTGVNEQFF. Full variable domain (rest looked up from reference TRBV7-3 and TRBJ2-1): GAGVSQTPSNKVTEKGKYVELRCDPISGHTALYWYRQSLGQGPEFLIYFQGTGAADDSGLPNDRFFAVRPEGSVSTLKIQRTERGDSAVYLCASSRGGTGVNEQFFGPGTRLTVL.